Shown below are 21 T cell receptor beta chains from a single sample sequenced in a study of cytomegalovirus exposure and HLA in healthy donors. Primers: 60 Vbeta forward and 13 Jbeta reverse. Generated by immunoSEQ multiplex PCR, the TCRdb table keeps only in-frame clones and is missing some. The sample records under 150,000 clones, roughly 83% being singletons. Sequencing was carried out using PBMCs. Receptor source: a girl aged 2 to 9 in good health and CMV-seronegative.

The CDR3 nucleotides are TGTGCCAGTAGTACCGGGGAACCTACAGGGTTCAGGAGCAATCAGCCCCAGCATTTT. Translation: CASSTGEPTGFRSNQPQHF. The V gene is TRBV19, the J gene TRBJ1-5; possibly TRBD1 for D (6 bases). Trimming took 4 bases from V and 1 from J, leaving 23 bases between them. The CDR3 covers 19 residues. Per germline, CDR1 LNHDA and CDR2 SQIVND (reference sequence).

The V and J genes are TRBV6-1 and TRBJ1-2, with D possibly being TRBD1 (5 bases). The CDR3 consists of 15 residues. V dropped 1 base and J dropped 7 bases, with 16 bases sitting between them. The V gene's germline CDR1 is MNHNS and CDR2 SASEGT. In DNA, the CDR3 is TGTGCCAGCAGTGAAGTCAGGGAACCTCCGGGTGGCTACACCTTC. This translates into CASSEVREPPGGYTF.

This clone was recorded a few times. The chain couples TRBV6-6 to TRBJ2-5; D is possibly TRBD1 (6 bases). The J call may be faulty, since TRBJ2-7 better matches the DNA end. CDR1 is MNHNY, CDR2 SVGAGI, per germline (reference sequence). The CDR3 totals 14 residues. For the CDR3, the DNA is TGTGCCAGCAGTTCCGTCGACAGGCGCTACGAGCAGTACTTC. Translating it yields CASSSVDRRYEQYF.

The CDR3 protein is CAWIETRTSTDTQYF. The CDR3 coding sequence is TGTGCCTGGATAGAGACTCGTACTAGCACAGATACGCAGTATTTT. The chain is built from TRBV30 and TRBJ2-3; the D is unclear. The ends were cut back, 4 bases at V and 0 bases at J, with 14 bases in the middle. CDR3 length equals 15 residues. In germline, CDR1 is GTSNPN, CDR2 SVGIG (reference sequence).

In nucleotides, the CDR3 is TGTGCCAGCAGCGCTGGGACAGACTACACAGATACGCAGTATTTT. Translated: CASSAGTDYTDTQYF. This sequence joins TRBV11-2 and TRBJ2-3, with 7 positions matching TRBD1. The V gene end was trimmed by 5 bases and the J gene end by 2 bases; junction bases not matched to a gene: 7. This CDR3 spans 15 amino acids. CDR1 is SGHAT and CDR2 is FQNNGV in the germline V gene.

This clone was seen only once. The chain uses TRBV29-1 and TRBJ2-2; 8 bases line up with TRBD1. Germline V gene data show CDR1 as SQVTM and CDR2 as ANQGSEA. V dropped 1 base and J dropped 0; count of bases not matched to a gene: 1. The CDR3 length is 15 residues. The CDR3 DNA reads TGCAGCGTTGAAGTGACAGGGGCGAACACCGGGGAGCTGTTTTTT. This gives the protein CSVEVTGANTGELFF.

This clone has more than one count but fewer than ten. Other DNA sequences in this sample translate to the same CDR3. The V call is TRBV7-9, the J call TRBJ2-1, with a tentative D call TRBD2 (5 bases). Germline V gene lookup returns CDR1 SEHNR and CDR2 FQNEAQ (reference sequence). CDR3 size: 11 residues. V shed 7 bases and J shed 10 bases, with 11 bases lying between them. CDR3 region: CASTFREEQFF. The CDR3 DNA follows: TGTGCCAGCACCTTTAGGGAGGAGCAGTTCTTC.

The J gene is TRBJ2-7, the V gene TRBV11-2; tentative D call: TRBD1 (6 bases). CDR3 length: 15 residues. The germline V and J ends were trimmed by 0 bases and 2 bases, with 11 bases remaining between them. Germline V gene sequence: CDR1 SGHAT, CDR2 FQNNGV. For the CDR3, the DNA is TGTGCCAGCAGCTTAGATGCCCAGGGGCCCTACGAGCAGTACTTC. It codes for CASSLDAQGPYEQYF.

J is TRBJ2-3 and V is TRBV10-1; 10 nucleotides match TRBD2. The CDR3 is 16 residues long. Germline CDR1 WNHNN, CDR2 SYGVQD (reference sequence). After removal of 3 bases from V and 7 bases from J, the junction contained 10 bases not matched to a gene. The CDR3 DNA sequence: TGCGCCAGCAGTGATATTGGTCTAGCGGGAGCAAATACGCAGTATTTT. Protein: CASSDIGLAGANTQYF.

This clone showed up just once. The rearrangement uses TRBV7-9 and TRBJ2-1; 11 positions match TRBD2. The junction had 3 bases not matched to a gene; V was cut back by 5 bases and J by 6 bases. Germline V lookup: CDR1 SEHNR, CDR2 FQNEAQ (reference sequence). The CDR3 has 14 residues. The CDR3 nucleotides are TGTGCCAGCAGCCTCGGGACTAGCGGCAATGAGCAGTTCTTC. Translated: CASSLGTSGNEQFF.

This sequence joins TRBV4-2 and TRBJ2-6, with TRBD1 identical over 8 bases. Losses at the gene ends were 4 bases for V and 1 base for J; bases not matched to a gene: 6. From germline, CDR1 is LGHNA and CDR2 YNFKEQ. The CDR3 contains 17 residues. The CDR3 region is CASSPGDRQSGANVLTF. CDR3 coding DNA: TGTGCCAGCAGCCCGGGGGACAGGCAATCTGGGGCCAACGTCCTGACTTTC.

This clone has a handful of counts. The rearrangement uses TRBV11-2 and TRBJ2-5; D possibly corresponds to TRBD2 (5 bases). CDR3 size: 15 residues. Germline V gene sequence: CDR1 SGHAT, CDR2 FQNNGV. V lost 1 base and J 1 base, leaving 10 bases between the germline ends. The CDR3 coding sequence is TGTGCCAGCAGCTTAGCCCCTAGCAGCCAAGAGACCCAGTACTTC. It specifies CASSLAPSSQETQYF.

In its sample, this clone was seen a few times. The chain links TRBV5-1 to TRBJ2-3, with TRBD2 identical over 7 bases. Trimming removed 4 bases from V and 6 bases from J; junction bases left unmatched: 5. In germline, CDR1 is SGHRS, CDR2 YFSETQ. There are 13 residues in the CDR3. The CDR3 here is CASSTQGGDTQYF. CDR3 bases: TGCGCCAGCAGCACTCAGGGAGGGGATACGCAGTATTTT.

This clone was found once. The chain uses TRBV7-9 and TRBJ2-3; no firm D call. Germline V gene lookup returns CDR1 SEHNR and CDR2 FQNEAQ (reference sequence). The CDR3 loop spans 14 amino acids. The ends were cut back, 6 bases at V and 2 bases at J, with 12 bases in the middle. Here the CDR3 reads CASSPEAATDTQYF. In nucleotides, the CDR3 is TGTGCCAGCAGTCCTGAGGCGGCCACAGATACGCAGTATTTT.

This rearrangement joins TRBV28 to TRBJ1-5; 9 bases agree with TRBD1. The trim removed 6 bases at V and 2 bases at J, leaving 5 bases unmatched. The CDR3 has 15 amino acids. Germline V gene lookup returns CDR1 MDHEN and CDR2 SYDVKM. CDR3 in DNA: TGTGCCAGCAGACCCCGGGACAGGGGCAATCAGCCCCAGCATTTT. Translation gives CASRPRDRGNQPQHF.

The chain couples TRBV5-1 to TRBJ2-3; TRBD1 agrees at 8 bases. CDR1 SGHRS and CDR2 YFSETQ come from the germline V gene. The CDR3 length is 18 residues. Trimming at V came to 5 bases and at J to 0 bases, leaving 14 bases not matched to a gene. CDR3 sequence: CASSSDRAGRTSTDTQYF. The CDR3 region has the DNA TGCGCCAGCAGTTCGGACAGGGCAGGGAGGACTAGCACAGATACGCAGTATTTT.

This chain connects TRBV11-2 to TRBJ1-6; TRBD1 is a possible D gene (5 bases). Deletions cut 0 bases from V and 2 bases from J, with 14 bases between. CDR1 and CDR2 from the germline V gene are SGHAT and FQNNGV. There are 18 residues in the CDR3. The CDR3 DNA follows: TGTGCCAGCAGCTTAGATCCGTCTCCGGGGGCCTATAATTCACCCCTCCACTTT. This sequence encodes CASSLDPSPGAYNSPLHF.

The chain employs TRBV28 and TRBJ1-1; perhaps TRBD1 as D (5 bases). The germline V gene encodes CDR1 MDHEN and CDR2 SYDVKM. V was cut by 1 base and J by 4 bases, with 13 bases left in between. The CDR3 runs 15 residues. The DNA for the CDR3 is TGTGCCAGCAGTTTATTTGAAGGGGTGGGCACTGAAGCTTTCTTT. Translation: CASSLFEGVGTEAFF.

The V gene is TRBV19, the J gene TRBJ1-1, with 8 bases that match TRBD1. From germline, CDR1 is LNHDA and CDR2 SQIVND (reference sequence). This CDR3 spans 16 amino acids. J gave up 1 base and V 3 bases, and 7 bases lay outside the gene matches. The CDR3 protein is CASSIEAGGPNTEAFF. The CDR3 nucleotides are TGTGCCAGTAGTATCGAGGCAGGGGGCCCGAACACTGAAGCTTTCTTT.

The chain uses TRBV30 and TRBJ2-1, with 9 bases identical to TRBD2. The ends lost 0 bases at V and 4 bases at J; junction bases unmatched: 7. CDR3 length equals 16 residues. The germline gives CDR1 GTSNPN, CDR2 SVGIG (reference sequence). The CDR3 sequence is CAWSVDGAGGYNEQFF. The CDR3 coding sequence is TGTGCCTGGAGTGTCGACGGTGCGGGGGGGTACAATGAGCAGTTCTTC.

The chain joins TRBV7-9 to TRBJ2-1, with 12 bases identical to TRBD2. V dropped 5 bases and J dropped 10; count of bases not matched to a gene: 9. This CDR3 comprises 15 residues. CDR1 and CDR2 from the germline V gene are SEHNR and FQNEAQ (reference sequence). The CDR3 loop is CASSQGTSGWEEQFF. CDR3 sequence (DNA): TGTGCCAGCAGCCAAGGGACTAGCGGGTGGGAGGAGCAGTTCTTC. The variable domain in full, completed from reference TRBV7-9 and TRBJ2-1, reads DTGVSQNPRHKITKRGQNVTFRCDPISEHNRLYWYRQTLGQGPEFLTYFQNEAQLEKSRLLSDRFSAERPKGSFSTLEIQRTEQGDSAMYLCASSQGTSGWEEQFFGPGTRLTVL.